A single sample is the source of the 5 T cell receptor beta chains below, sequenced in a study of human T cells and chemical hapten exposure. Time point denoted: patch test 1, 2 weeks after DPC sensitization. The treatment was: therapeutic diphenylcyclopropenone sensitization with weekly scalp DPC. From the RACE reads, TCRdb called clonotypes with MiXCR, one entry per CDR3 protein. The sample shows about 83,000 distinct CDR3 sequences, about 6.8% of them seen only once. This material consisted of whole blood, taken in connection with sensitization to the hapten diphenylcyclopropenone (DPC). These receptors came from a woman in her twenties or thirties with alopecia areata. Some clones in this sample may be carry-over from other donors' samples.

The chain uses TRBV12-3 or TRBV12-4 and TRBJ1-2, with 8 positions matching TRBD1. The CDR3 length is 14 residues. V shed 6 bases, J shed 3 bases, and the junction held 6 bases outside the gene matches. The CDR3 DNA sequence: TGTGCCAGCAGATGGACAGGGACCTACTATGGCTACACCTTC. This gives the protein CASRWTGTYYGYTF.

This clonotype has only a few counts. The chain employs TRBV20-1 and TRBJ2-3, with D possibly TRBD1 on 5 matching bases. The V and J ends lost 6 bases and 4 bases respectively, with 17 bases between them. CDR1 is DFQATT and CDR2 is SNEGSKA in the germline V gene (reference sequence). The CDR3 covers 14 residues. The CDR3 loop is CSAFPAGWADTQYF. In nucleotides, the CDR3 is TGCAGTGCCTTTCCGGCAGGGTGGGCAGATACGCAGTATTTT.

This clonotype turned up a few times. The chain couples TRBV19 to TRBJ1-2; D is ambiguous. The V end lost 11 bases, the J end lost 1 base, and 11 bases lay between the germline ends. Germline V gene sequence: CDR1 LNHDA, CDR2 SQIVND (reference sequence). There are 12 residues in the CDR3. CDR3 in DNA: TGTGCCGGGCGACGGAATAACTATGGCTACACCTTC. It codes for CAGRRNNYGYTF.

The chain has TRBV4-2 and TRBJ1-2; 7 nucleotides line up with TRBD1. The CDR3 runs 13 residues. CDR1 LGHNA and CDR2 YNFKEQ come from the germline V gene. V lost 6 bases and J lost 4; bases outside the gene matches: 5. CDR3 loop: CASRRDSSYGYTF. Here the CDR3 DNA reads TGTGCCAGCAGACGGGACAGTTCCTATGGCTACACCTTC.

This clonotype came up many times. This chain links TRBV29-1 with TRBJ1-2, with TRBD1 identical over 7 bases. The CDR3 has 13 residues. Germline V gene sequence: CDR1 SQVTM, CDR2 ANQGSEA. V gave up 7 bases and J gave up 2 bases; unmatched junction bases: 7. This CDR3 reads CSASTGANYGYTF. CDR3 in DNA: TGCAGCGCCTCCACAGGGGCCAACTATGGCTACACCTTC. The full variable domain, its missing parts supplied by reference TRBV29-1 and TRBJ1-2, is SAVISQKPSRDICQRGTSLTIQCQVDSQVTMMFWYRQQPGQSLTLIATANQGSEATYESGFVIDKFPISRPNLTFSTLTVSNMSPEDSSIYLCSASTGANYGYTFGSGTRLTVV.